What follows are 16 T cell receptor beta chains derived from one specimen sequenced in a study of shared T cell receptors in the human thymus. The table came from immunoSEQ multiplex PCR; TCRdb's copy has only in-frame clones and leaves some out. Of 500,000 to 750,000 clones in the sample, around nine tenths were seen once. These data were also filed under a second study, of human thymus T cells.

Specimen: thymocytes. These receptors all stem from a boy under two years old with a congenital heart defect.

This clone was picked up one time. The rearrangement links TRBV19 to TRBJ1-4; weak D call: TRBD1 (5 bases). V was clipped by 3 bases and J by 5 bases, with 13 bases between them. Germline V CDR1 and CDR2: LNHDA, SQIVND (reference sequence). This CDR3 has 15 residues. Written as DNA, the CDR3 is TGTGCCAGTAGTATTTGGGGGGGGTCAAATGAAAAACTGTTTTTT. Translation gives CASSIWGGSNEKLFF.

This chain links TRBV30 with TRBJ1-1; D is perhaps TRBD1 (6 bases). V was clipped by 3 bases and J by 6 bases, with 26 bases between them. The CDR3 consists of 17 residues. Looked up from germline, CDR1 is GTSNPN and CDR2 is SVGIG (reference sequence). Here the CDR3 reads CAWRQLPGHRLRPEAFF. The CDR3, as DNA: TGTGCCTGGAGGCAGCTTCCGGGACATCGCTTACGGCCTGAAGCTTTCTTT.

Concerning this clone: No conserved phenylalanine or tryptophan is present at the end of the CDR3, so a read error is the likely explanation. It is unclear where the CDR3 begins or ends on the DNA, so no DNA is shown, and the CDR3 is as TCRdb lists it. The V call is TRBV29-1, the J call TRBJ2-3; the D call of TRBD1 is as the table states it, not checked on the DNA. Germline V gene data show CDR1 as SQVTM and CDR2 as ANQGSEA. The CDR3 is 8 residues long, counting both termini. CDR3 residues: CSVLQGLP.

The chain links TRBV27 to TRBJ2-7; 7 nucleotides line up with TRBD2. CDR1 and CDR2 from the germline V gene are MNHEY and SMNVEV (reference sequence). The trim removed 0 bases at V and 1 base at J, leaving 12 bases unmatched. The CDR3 spans 18 residues. As DNA, the CDR3 is TGTGCCAGCAGTTTATCACCGGGTGGGCGGGAGATATCCTACGAGCAGTACTTC. The encoded protein is CASSLSPGGREISYEQYF.

The J gene is TRBJ2-1, the V gene TRBV5-4; tentatively, D is TRBD2 (6 bases). Between the trimmed V and J ends, which lost 0 bases and 4 bases, there was a span of 11 bases. The CDR3 is 15 amino acids. Germline CDR1 SGHNT, CDR2 YYREEE (reference sequence). Here the CDR3 DNA reads TGTGCCAGCAGCTTGGGGGTAGCGGAGTACAATGAGCAGTTCTTC. Encoded protein: CASSLGVAEYNEQFF.

This chain links TRBV12-5 with TRBJ2-3; 8 bases line up with TRBD2. CDR1 and CDR2 (germline): LGHNT, FRNRAP. This CDR3 region has 17 residues. The trim removed 2 bases at V and 4 bases at J, leaving 11 bases unmatched. The CDR3 DNA sequence: TGTGCTAGTGGTTTGTTCCCACAGAGCGGGAGACCAGATACGCAGTATTTT. Encoded protein: CASGLFPQSGRPDTQYF. The full variable domain, rest sourced from reference TRBV12-5 and TRBJ2-3, is DARVTQTPRHKVTEMGQEVTMRCQPILGHNTVFWYRQTMMQGLELLAYFRNRAPLDDSGMPKDRFSAEMPDATLATLKIQPSEPRDSAVYFCASGLFPQSGRPDTQYFGPGTRLTVL.

This rearrangement joins TRBV7-9 to TRBJ2-5, with TRBD2 identical over 10 bases. Germline CDR1 SEHNR, CDR2 FQNEAQ (reference sequence). V was clipped by 0 bases and J by 5 bases; unmatched bases: 12. This CDR3 has 18 amino acids. The CDR3 nucleotides are TGTGCCAGCAGCTTAGCCCCCCCCCTAGCGGGAGCGGGGGAGACCCAGTACTTC. Translated: CASSLAPPLAGAGETQYF.

The chain carries TRBV27 and TRBJ2-3; weak D call: TRBD1 (6 bases). CDR3 length equals 14 residues. Trimming took 6 bases from V and 3 from J, leaving 13 bases between them. The germline V gene has CDR1 MNHEY and CDR2 SMNVEV (reference sequence). The DNA of the CDR3 is TGTGCCAGCAGATACAGGGTCTTGACAGATACGCAGTATTTT. This encodes CASRYRVLTDTQYF.

In its sample, this clone was seen once. The chain has TRBV12-5 and TRBJ2-1; 11 bases are a match to TRBD2. The germline CDR1 and CDR2 sequences are LGHNT and FRNRAP. This CDR3 has 24 residues. V lost 6 bases, J lost 8 bases, and 36 bases stayed unmatched. In DNA, the CDR3 is TGTGCTAGTGGGCTCATTCGGGACAGGCGACCCCCATTTACCTTTAGCGGGAGGGCCCATGAGCAGTTCTTC. This encodes CASGLIRDRRPPFTFSGRAHEQFF.

V gene TRBV11-3 combines with J gene TRBJ2-7; maybe TRBD2 (6 bases). CDR3 length: 15 residues. Germline-derived CDR1 and CDR2 are SGHNT and YENEEA. With 2 bases removed from V and 1 base from J, the gap between germline ends came to 12 bases. CDR3 DNA sequence: TGTGCCAGCAGCTTACACCGGGACTTTTCCTACGAGCAGTACTTC. Translated, it gives CASSLHRDFSYEQYF.

The rearrangement joins TRBV25-1 to TRBJ1-4; D is possibly TRBD1 (5 bases). This CDR3 is 16 amino acids long. The V gene's germline CDR1 is MGHDK and CDR2 SYGVNS. The V end lost 0 bases, the J end lost 6 bases, and 14 bases lay between the germline ends. Here the CDR3 reads CASSEYRTRGDEKLFF. CDR3 nucleotide sequence: TGTGCCAGCAGTGAATATCGGACACGGGGGGATGAAAAACTGTTTTTT.

The chain joins TRBV27 to TRBJ2-3, with 11 bases fitting TRBD2. This CDR3 is 20 amino acids long. V gave up 5 bases and J gave up 1 base; unmatched junction bases: 17. In germline, CDR1 is MNHEY, CDR2 SMNVEV (reference sequence). The CDR3 DNA sequence: TGTGCCAGCAGTCAAACCTTAGCGGGAGGGCCTTTAGTCGGCACAGATACGCAGTATTTT. Protein: CASSQTLAGGPLVGTDTQYF.

The rearrangement uses TRBV14 and TRBJ2-7, with TRBD2 matching 10 bases. This CDR3 contains 15 residues. Germline-derived CDR1 and CDR2 are SGHDN and FVKESK. The trim removed 4 bases at V and 3 bases at J, leaving 6 bases unmatched. The CDR3 loop is CASSRRLAGDYEQYF. In DNA, the CDR3 is TGTGCCAGCAGCCGCAGACTAGCGGGCGACTACGAGCAGTACTTC.

The chain recombines TRBV30 with TRBJ2-7; TRBD2 agrees at 16 bases. CDR3 size: 18 residues. The germline CDR1 and CDR2 sequences are GTSNPN and SVGIG (reference sequence). V lost 0 bases, J lost 6 bases, and 11 bases stayed unmatched. The DNA of the CDR3 is TGTGCCTGGAGTGTAAGGGGACTAGCGGGAGGGCCGTGGGGCGAGCAGTACTTC. Translating gives CAWSVRGLAGGPWGEQYF.

The genes are TRBV27 and TRBJ2-3, with D perhaps matching TRBD1 (6 bases). The CDR3 loop spans 13 amino acids. Deletions cut 5 bases from V and 8 bases from J, with 14 bases between. Germline V gene lookup returns CDR1 MNHEY and CDR2 SMNVEV (reference sequence). The CDR3 DNA reads TGTGCCAGCAGTACCGAACAGGGTACTACGCAGTATTTT. This sequence encodes CASSTEQGTTQYF.

This clone was counted only a few times. V is TRBV5-1 and J is TRBJ2-5; a possible D gene is TRBD1 (6 bases). The CDR3 extends over 14 amino acids. Germline-derived CDR1 and CDR2 are SGHRS and YFSETQ. The V end was cut by 5 bases, the J end by 3 bases, with 14 bases between. In nucleotides, the CDR3 is TGCGCCAGCAGAATCCCAGGGGTGGAAGAGACCCAGTACTTC. Amino acids: CASRIPGVEETQYF. Complete variable domain (other parts from reference TRBV5-1 and TRBJ2-5): KAGVTQTPRYLIKTRGQQVTLSCSPISGHRSVSWYQQTPGQGLQFLFEYFSETQRNKGNFPGRFSGRQFSNSRSEMNVSTLELGDSALYLCASRIPGVEETQYFGPGTRLLVL.